Shown below are 3 T cell receptor beta chains from a single sample sequenced in a study of siplizumab effects on memory and regulatory T cells. The repertoire was sequenced with immunoSEQ multiplex PCR; TCRdb's copy has only in-frame clones and lacks some. The sample records over 80,000 clones, approximately 86% being singletons. Sequenced: Tregs sorted from blood. The receptors shown here come from a human donor in good health.

The CDR3 nucleotides read TGTGCCAGCACCCCGGGACGTTCCCAAGAGACCCAGTACTTC. Protein sequence: CASTPGRSQETQYF. The rearrangement uses TRBV6-6 and TRBJ2-5, with D perhaps given as TRBD1 or TRBD2 (5 bases each). Per germline, CDR1 MNHNY and CDR2 SVGAGI (reference sequence). V lost 7 bases to trimming and J lost 1 base, with 13 bases between them. The CDR3 has 14 amino acids.

The genes are TRBV5-1 and TRBJ2-3; D is possibly TRBD1 or TRBD2 (6 bases each). This CDR3 is built from 14 residues. The germline gives CDR1 SGHRS, CDR2 YFSETQ. The V end was cut by 5 bases, the J end by 0 bases, with 10 bases between. DNA of the CDR3: TGCGCCAGCAGATGGGGGGCTAGCACAGATACGCAGTATTTT. Amino acids: CASRWGASTDTQYF.

The chain recombines TRBV29-1 with TRBJ2-1; TRBD1 agrees at 8 bases. CDR3 size: 12 residues. Germline loops: CDR1 SQVTM, CDR2 ANQGSEA. V shed 4 bases, J shed 8 bases, and the junction held 4 bases outside the gene matches. CDR3 coding DNA: TGCAGCGTTGGCTCGACAGGGGATGAGCAGTTCTTC. This sequence encodes CSVGSTGDEQFF.